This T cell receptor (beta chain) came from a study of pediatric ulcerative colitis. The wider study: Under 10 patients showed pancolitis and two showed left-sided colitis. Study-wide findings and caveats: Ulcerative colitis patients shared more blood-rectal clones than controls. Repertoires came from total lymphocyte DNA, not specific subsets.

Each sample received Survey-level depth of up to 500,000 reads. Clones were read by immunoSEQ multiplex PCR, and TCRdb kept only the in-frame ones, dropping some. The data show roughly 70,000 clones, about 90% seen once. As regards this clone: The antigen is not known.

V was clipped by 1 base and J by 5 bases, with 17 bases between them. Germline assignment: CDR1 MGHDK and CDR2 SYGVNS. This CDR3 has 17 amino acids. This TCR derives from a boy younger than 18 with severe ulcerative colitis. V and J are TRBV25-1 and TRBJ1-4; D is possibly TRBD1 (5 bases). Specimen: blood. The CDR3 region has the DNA TGTGCCAGCAGTGAATCCCTAGGGGACCGTGGAAATGAAAAACTGTTTTTT. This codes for CASSESLGDRGNEKLFF.